This TCR beta chain came from a study of beta chain features in type 1 diabetes. Study details: Regarding age, gender and cell yields, patients proved similar to healthy donors. All samples combined gave 90 million to 130 million sorted cells for examination. Study-wide points: Patients' naive, central memory and Treg TCRB repertoires seemed closer to one another than those of healthy donors. TCRB CDR3s from Type 1 diabetes patients were moderately but significantly shorter in all four CD4+ subsets.

Trimming shortened V by 4 bases and J by 0 bases, and 14 bases separated the two germline ends. The CDR3 has 15 residues. Germline assignment: CDR1 SGDLS and CDR2 YYNGEE. Of note for this clone: Its specificity is unknown.

Expressed TCRB transcripts got sequenced, as all isolated RNA was reverse transcribed. Measured with immunoSEQ multiplex PCR; TCRdb has only the in-frame clones, and not every one. The table includes over 600,000 clones, approximately 13% detected once. This receptor was identified in a young man with type 1 diabetes. Sequenced input: naive CD4+ T cells from blood. The chain couples TRBV9 to TRBJ2-7; D is perhaps TRBD2 (5 bases). The CDR3 protein is CASSPLEGLSYEQYF. The CDR3 nucleotides are TGTGCCAGCAGCCCCTTAGAGGGCCTCTCCTACGAGCAGTACTTC. The entire variable domain, with the rest obtained from reference TRBV9 and TRBJ2-7, is as follows: DSGVTQTPKHLITATGQRVTLRCSPRSGDLSVYWYQQSLDQGLQFLIQYYNGEERAKGNILERFSAQQFPDLHSELNLSSLELGDSALYFCASSPLEGLSYEQYFGPGTRLTVT.